The 31 T cell receptor beta chains below were found in one sample sequenced in a study of T cell therapy after organ transplantation. The sample's time point: 20-29 weeks after completion of therapy. TCRdb's table, derived via immunoSEQ multiplex PCR, lists solely in-frame clones and lacks some. The sample contains around 19,000 clones, around 83% of which appear only once. Their antigens are not known. The sequencing here drew on CD8+ T cells from blood, taken after autologous CMV-specific T cell therapy. The receptor source for this set is a human patient who had received a solid organ transplant and had CMV disease. The graft donor may be the source of some T cells.

V gene TRBV19 combines with J gene TRBJ1-1; no definite D call. This CDR3 spans 11 amino acids. Germline assignment: CDR1 LNHDA and CDR2 SQIVND (reference sequence). V lost 8 bases, J lost 1 base, and 5 bases lay in between. CDR3 bases: TGTGCCAGTCATCAGAACACTGAAGCTTTCTTT. This gives the protein CASHQNTEAFF.

Only a few counts were recorded for this clone. J is TRBJ2-2 and V is TRBV27; perhaps TRBD1 as D (5 bases). CDR1 and CDR2 from the germline V gene are MNHEY and SMNVEV (reference sequence). V was shortened by 2 bases and J by 7 bases, with 11 bases between the two germline ends. This CDR3 has 14 residues. The CDR3 here is CASSLMQGSGELFF. The DNA for the CDR3 is TGTGCCAGCAGTTTAATGCAGGGAAGCGGGGAGCTGTTTTTT.

The chain carries TRBV10-3 and TRBJ2-7; D remains unclear. Germline CDR1 ENHRY, CDR2 SYGVKD. Trimming took off 3 bases at V and 5 bases at J, with 8 bases between the two ends. CDR3 length equals 12 residues. CDR3 loop: CAISDGQDEQYF. CDR3 nucleotide sequence: TGTGCCATCAGTGACGGGCAGGACGAGCAGTACTTC.

J is TRBJ2-3 and V is TRBV6-4; maybe TRBD2 (5 bases). This CDR3 comprises 14 residues. Germline values: CDR1 MRHNA, CDR2 SNTAGT. V was trimmed by 0 bases and J by 4 bases, leaving 8 bases between them. Here the CDR3 reads CASSDSEGADTQYF. The CDR3 nucleotides are TGTGCCAGCAGTGACTCAGAGGGAGCAGATACGCAGTATTTT.

V and J are TRBV27 and TRBJ1-1, with D hard to call. CDR3 size: 15 residues. CDR1 is MNHEY and CDR2 is SMNVEV in the germline V gene (reference sequence). Trimming shortened V by 4 bases and J by 0 bases, and 12 bases separated the two germline ends. CDR3 in DNA: TGTGCCAGCAGTTCCAATCCAGGCATGAACACTGAAGCTTTCTTT. It is translated as CASSSNPGMNTEAFF.

This chain connects TRBV28 to TRBJ1-5; possible D gene TRBD1, 5 bases. Trimming cost V 2 bases and J 1 base, with 18 bases left between them. The CDR3 is made up of 18 amino acids. Germline loops: CDR1 MDHEN, CDR2 SYDVKM. The CDR3 spells CASSLAGVRAISNQPQHF. CDR3 sequence (DNA): TGTGCCAGCAGTTTAGCGGGGGTGAGGGCGATAAGCAATCAGCCCCAGCATTTT.

This clone appeared a single time. This chain uses TRBV6-6 with TRBJ2-5; 12 nucleotides match TRBD2. J gave up 5 bases and V 6 bases, and 4 bases lay outside the gene matches. The germline gives CDR1 MNHNY, CDR2 SVGAGI (reference sequence). The CDR3 is made up of 14 amino acids. In DNA, the CDR3 is TGTGCCAGCAGGGTGACTAGCGGGAGTGAGACCCAGTACTTC. Residues: CASRVTSGSETQYF.

This chain joins TRBV6-5 and TRBJ2-1; 8 bases match TRBD1. The CDR3 consists of 13 residues. Germline V gene data show CDR1 as MNHEY and CDR2 as SVGAGI. The V gene end was trimmed by 6 bases and the J gene end by 4 bases; junction bases not matched to a gene: 2. The CDR3 protein is CASSDRGYNEQFF. The CDR3 bases are TGTGCCAGCAGCGACAGGGGATACAATGAGCAGTTCTTC.

This chain joins TRBV19 and TRBJ2-1; 8 nucleotides line up with TRBD1. The trim removed 10 bases at V and 5 bases at J, leaving 7 bases unmatched. Germline CDR1 reads LNHDA; CDR2 reads SQIVND (reference sequence). This CDR3 region has 13 residues. CDR3 DNA: TGTGCCACCAGGGGGCCAGGGGACAATGAGCAGTTCTTC. It yields the protein CATRGPGDNEQFF. Filled out from reference TRBV19 and TRBJ2-1, the complete variable domain reads DGGITQSPKYLFRKEGQNVTLSCEQNLNHDAMYWYRQDPGQGLRLIYYSQIVNDFQKGDIAEGYSVSREKKESFPLTVTSAQKNPTAFYLCATRGPGDNEQFFGPGTRLTVL.

V usage is TRBV7-9 and J usage is TRBJ1-5, with a weak D call TRBD1 (6 bases). V was cut by 3 bases and J by 2 bases, with 14 bases left in between. The CDR3 has 16 amino acids. CDR1 is SEHNR and CDR2 is FQNEAQ in the germline V gene (reference sequence). The CDR3 spells CASSFSVQGGNQPQHF. The CDR3 region has the DNA TGTGCCAGCAGCTTCTCGGTACAGGGTGGCAATCAGCCCCAGCATTTT.

This sequence joins TRBV7-6 and TRBJ2-1, with TRBD2 identical over 8 bases. From germline, CDR1 is SGHVS and CDR2 FNYEAQ. After removal of 1 base from V and 4 bases from J, the junction contained 6 bases not matched to a gene. The CDR3 is 16 amino acids. The CDR3 DNA sequence: TGTGCCAGCAGCTTAGAGGGTAGCGGGGTGTACAATGAGCAGTTCTTC. Protein product: CASSLEGSGVYNEQFF.

This chain joins TRBV28 and TRBJ2-5; D tentatively fits TRBD1 or TRBD2 (7 bases each). Trimming took 5 bases from V and 4 from J, leaving 14 bases between them. The CDR3 is 14 residues long. The germline V gene has CDR1 MDHEN and CDR2 SYDVKM. CDR3 sequence reads: CASSRQGGGETQYF. CDR3 DNA: TGTGCCAGCAGTAGGCAGGGGGGGGGAGAGACCCAGTACTTC.

This clone came up a few times. The chain carries TRBV6-5 and TRBJ1-2; no firm D call. Trimming removed 8 bases at V and 14 bases at J, with 30 bases between. The CDR3 is 15 residues long. CDR1 and CDR2 (germline): MNHEY, SVGAGI. The CDR3 DNA follows: TGTGCCAGCGCCCCCAAGGACGGCAACCTAATCCCTCCTACCTTC. It specifies CASAPKDGNLIPPTF.

This clone was seen a single time. Other DNA sequences from this sample encode an identical CDR3 as well. The gene calls are TRBV13 and TRBJ1-1; TRBD1 matches at 7 bases. The CDR3 covers 11 residues. Trimming cost V 6 bases and J 8 bases; bases outside gene matches: 3. The germline CDR1 and CDR2 sequences are PRHDT and FYEKMQ (reference sequence). Here the CDR3 reads CASRETGEAFF. In nucleotides, the CDR3 is TGTGCCAGCAGGGAGACAGGGGAAGCTTTCTTT.

By share, this clone counts as medium-sized. The chain links TRBV19 to TRBJ1-2; D remains unclear. The CDR3 loop spans 11 amino acids. V was trimmed by 8 bases and J by 2 bases, leaving 6 bases between them. Per germline, CDR1 LNHDA and CDR2 SQIVND (reference sequence). CDR3 sequence reads: CASWVNYGYTF. The CDR3 DNA sequence: TGTGCCAGTTGGGTCAACTATGGCTACACCTTC.

This chain connects TRBV27 to TRBJ2-1; 9 nucleotides agree with TRBD2. Trimming took 1 base from V and 4 from J; bases not matched to a gene: 2. CDR3 length: 15 amino acids. Per the germline V gene, CDR1 is MNHEY and CDR2 is SMNVEV (reference sequence). The CDR3 sequence is CASSLLAGEYNEQFF. The DNA for the CDR3 is TGTGCCAGCAGTTTATTAGCGGGGGAGTACAATGAGCAGTTCTTC.

The chain has TRBV9 and TRBJ2-7, with 7 bases that match TRBD1. Germline trimming cut 0 bases from V and 2 bases from J; bases unmatched to any gene: 5. The CDR3 extends over 15 amino acids. CDR1 and CDR2 from the germline V gene are SGDLS and YYNGEE. CDR3 residues: CASSVGVTGPYEQYF. Written as DNA, the CDR3 is TGTGCCAGCAGCGTAGGCGTGACAGGGCCCTACGAGCAGTACTTC.

The chain employs TRBV5-6 and TRBJ2-3; perhaps TRBD2 as D (6 bases). V shed 5 bases and J shed 0 bases, with 10 bases lying between them. Germline CDR1 reads SGHDT; CDR2 reads YYEEEE. This CDR3 contains 14 residues. The CDR3 DNA reads as TGTGCCAGCAGTGTAGCGGCTAGCACAGATACGCAGTATTTT. Translated, it gives CASSVAASTDTQYF.

The J gene is TRBJ2-5, the V gene TRBV27; D unclear. The CDR3 runs to 15 residues. Germline assignment: CDR1 MNHEY and CDR2 SMNVEV (reference sequence). V was cut by 3 bases and J by 0 bases, with 11 bases left in between. DNA for the CDR3: TGTGCCAGCAGTTTTAGGGCAGACCACCAAGAGACCCAGTACTTC. Translated, it gives CASSFRADHQETQYF.

The CDR3 DNA follows: TGCGCCAGCAGCGAGGGACCGGGAGGGCCGACAGATACGCAGTATTTT. Protein sequence: CASSEGPGGPTDTQYF. The chain joins TRBV4-1 to TRBJ2-3; 8 bases are shared with TRBD2. This CDR3 contains 16 residues. Germline CDR1 MGHRA, CDR2 YSYEKL. Trimming at V came to 5 bases and at J to 3 bases, leaving 10 bases not matched to a gene.

This chain connects TRBV11-3 to TRBJ2-1; the D gene is possibly TRBD1 (6 bases). The V gene's germline CDR1 is SGHNT and CDR2 YENEEA. The CDR3 is made up of 18 amino acids. V dropped 1 base and J dropped 7 bases, with 23 bases sitting between them. The CDR3 DNA is TGTGCCAGCAGCTTAGGTGGGTCAGTGGGAGATCAGGGGAATGAGCAGTTCTTC. It is translated as CASSLGGSVGDQGNEQFF. The full variable domain, completed using reference TRBV11-3 and TRBJ2-1, is EAGVVQSPRYKIIEKKQPVAFWCNPISGHNTLYWYLQNLGQGPELLIRYENEEAVDDSQLPKDRFSAERLKGVDSTLKIQPAELGDSAVYLCASSLGGSVGDQGNEQFFGPGTRLTVL.

Comment on this clone: The conserved closing phenylalanine or tryptophan is absent in this CDR3, likely reflecting a read error. The chain uses TRBV4-3 and TRBJ1-1, with 8 bases fitting TRBD1. V lost 5 bases to trimming and J lost 2 bases; unmatched junction nucleotides: 4. CDR3 length: 14 residues. Germline loops: CDR1 LGHNA, CDR2 YSLEER. The CDR3 is CASSFGQGNTEAFL. The DNA for the CDR3 is TGCGCCAGCAGCTTTGGACAGGGAAACACTGAAGCTTTCCTT.

The V and J genes are TRBV7-8 and TRBJ2-1, with 7 positions matching TRBD2. Germline CDR1 and CDR2: SGHVS and FQNEAQ. CDR3 length: 15 residues. Trimming took 0 bases from V and 4 from J; bases not matched to a gene: 3. The CDR3 loop reads CASSLATGGYNEQFF. CDR3 DNA sequence: TGTGCCAGCAGCTTAGCAACGGGGGGATACAATGAGCAGTTCTTC.

The gene calls are TRBV2 and TRBJ1-1; D gene unclear. Germline CDR1 reads SNHLY; CDR2 reads FYNNEI. V was clipped by 7 bases and J by 1 base, with 13 bases between them. This CDR3 comprises 14 residues. In DNA, the CDR3 is TGTGCCAGCATGGGCTGGCCGAAGAACACTGAAGCTTTCTTT. This translates into CASMGWPKNTEAFF.

The chain carries TRBV10-3 and TRBJ2-6; the D is unclear. Germline assignment: CDR1 ENHRY and CDR2 SYGVKD. V lost 0 bases to trimming and J lost 0 bases, with 6 bases between them. The CDR3 is made up of 16 amino acids. For the CDR3, the DNA is TGTGCCATCAGTGAGTCGAATCCCTCTGGGGCCAACGTCCTGACTTTC. It is translated as CAISESNPSGANVLTF.

This chain joins TRBV6-1 and TRBJ2-7, with TRBD2 as a possible D gene (5 bases). V dropped 4 bases and J dropped 6 bases, with 16 bases sitting between them. The V gene's germline CDR1 is MNHNS and CDR2 SASEGT. The CDR3 is made up of 14 amino acids. The CDR3 reads CASSVRVSVSEQYF. In DNA form, the CDR3 reads TGTGCCAGCAGTGTGAGGGTATCTGTTAGCGAGCAGTACTTC.

This clone appeared a few times. V is TRBV6-6 and J is TRBJ2-2, with D uncertain. Germline V gene data show CDR1 as MNHNY and CDR2 as SVGAGI (reference sequence). The V gene lost 2 bases and the J gene lost 5 bases, with 6 bases spanning the gap. CDR3 length: 13 amino acids. CDR3 amino acids: CASSYLGTGELFF. CDR3 coding DNA: TGTGCCAGCAGTTACCTAGGAACCGGGGAGCTGTTTTTT.

J is TRBJ1-1 and V is TRBV27; unclear D gene. Trimming shortened V by 5 bases and J by 1 base, and 14 bases separated the two germline ends. The V gene's germline CDR1 is MNHEY and CDR2 SMNVEV (reference sequence). The CDR3 covers 15 residues. The CDR3 reads CASSRRWGENTEAFF. The DNA of the CDR3 is TGTGCCAGCAGTCGCAGGTGGGGAGAGAACACTGAAGCTTTCTTT.

The genes are TRBV13 and TRBJ2-5, with D possibly TRBD2 on 5 matching bases. V dropped 5 bases and J dropped 2 bases, with 9 bases sitting between them. The CDR3 is 13 amino acids. Germline V gene lookup returns CDR1 PRHDT and CDR2 FYEKMQ (reference sequence). CDR3: CASSVRLQETQYF. The CDR3 DNA follows: TGTGCCAGCAGCGTTAGACTACAAGAGACCCAGTACTTC.

J is TRBJ2-2 and V is TRBV6-4; weak D call: TRBD1 (6 bases). This CDR3 has 13 residues. In germline, CDR1 is MRHNA, CDR2 SNTAGT. V lost 4 bases, J lost 5 bases, and 8 bases lay in between. The CDR3 is CASSAGTTGELFF. In DNA, the CDR3 is TGTGCCAGCAGTGCCGGGACAACCGGGGAGCTGTTTTTT.

This chain connects TRBV7-2 to TRBJ2-7; 9 nucleotides line up with TRBD1. The CDR3 covers 18 residues. Germline lookup yields CDR1 SGHTA and CDR2 FQGNSA. Trimming at V came to 2 bases and at J to 5 bases, leaving 16 bases not matched to a gene. The CDR3 loop is CASSLLPGTGISANEQYF. CDR3 sequence (DNA): TGTGCCAGCAGCTTATTACCCGGGACAGGGATCAGTGCCAACGAGCAGTACTTC. The entire variable domain, with the rest obtained from reference TRBV7-2 and TRBJ2-7, is as follows: GAGVSQSPSNKVTEKGKDVELRCDPISGHTALYWYRQSLGQGLEFLIYFQGNSAPDKSGLPSDRFSAERTGGSVSTLTIQRTQQEDSAVYLCASSLLPGTGISANEQYFGPGTRLTVT.